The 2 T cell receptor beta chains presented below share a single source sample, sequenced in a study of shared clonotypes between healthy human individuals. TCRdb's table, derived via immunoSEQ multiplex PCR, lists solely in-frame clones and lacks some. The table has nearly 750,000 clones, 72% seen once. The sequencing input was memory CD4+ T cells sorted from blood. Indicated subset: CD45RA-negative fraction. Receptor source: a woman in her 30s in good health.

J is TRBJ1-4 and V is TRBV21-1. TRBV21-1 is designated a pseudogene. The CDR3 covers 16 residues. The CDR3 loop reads CASSKVGRDLNEKLFF. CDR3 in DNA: TGTGCCAGCAGCAAAGTAGGAAGGGACCTAAATGAAAAACTGTTTTTT.

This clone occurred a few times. The chain's CDR3 is CASSDTGTGNTEAFF. The DNA of the CDR3 is TGTGCCAGCAGCGACACCGGGACGGGGAACACTGAAGCTTTCTTT. V is TRBV11-1 and J is TRBJ1-1; TRBD1 is a possible D gene (5 bases). Germline CDR1 reads SGHAT; CDR2 reads FQDESV (reference sequence). This CDR3 is 15 amino acids long. V gave up 5 bases and J gave up 1 base, with 14 bases separating them.